These T cell receptor beta chains were read from a single sample in a study of OX40 agonist ivuxolimab in advanced cancers. Assay: immunoSEQ multiplex PCR; the TCRdb copy retains only in-frame clones and omits some. The table has about 93,000 clones, around nine tenths seen once; the top ten hold approximately 2.5%. The material was CD4+ or CD8+ T cells sorted from blood, obtained in a trial of the OX40 agonist ivuxolimab. Source of these receptors: an adult with an advanced solid tumor such as melanoma, head and neck, liver or kidney cancer. Each CDR3 is given with its conserved first and last residue. D genes are given only for firm matches. The listing skips clone size in some rows; elsewhere it reads once, few, many or a size class.

CDR3nt: TGTGCCAGCAGTCCACGGGGAGGCTCCTACAATGAGCAGTTCTTC; CDR3aa: CASSPRGGSYNEQFF; v_gene: TRBV7-2; abundance: few; d_gene: -; len: 15; j_gene: TRBJ2-1
CDR3nt: TGTGCCAGCAGTCTTCTAGCGGGACCAGACATTCAGTACTTC; CDR3aa: CASSLLAGPDIQYF; v_gene: TRBV2; abundance: -; d_gene: TRBD2; len: 14; j_gene: TRBJ2-4
CDR3nt: TGCGCCAGCAGCTCGGACAGGGCTGTGAACACTGAAGCTTTCTTT; CDR3aa: CASSSDRAVNTEAFF; v_gene: TRBV5-1; abundance: once; d_gene: TRBD1; len: 15; j_gene: TRBJ1-1
CDR3nt: TGTGCCAGCATTGTTCGGGACTCGTCCTACAATGAGCAGTTCTTC; CDR3aa: CASIVRDSSYNEQFF; v_gene: TRBV2; abundance: once; d_gene: -; len: 15; j_gene: TRBJ2-1
CDR3nt: TGTGCCAGCAGTGAAGGCGCTGCGGAAAAACTGTTTTTT; CDR3aa: CASSEGAAEKLFF; v_gene: TRBV6-1; abundance: -; d_gene: -; len: 13; j_gene: TRBJ1-4
CDR3nt: TGTGCCAGCAACCAGCGCGCTTGGGGTGGCGAGCAGTACTTC; CDR3aa: CASNQRAWGGEQYF; v_gene: TRBV6-1; abundance: -; d_gene: -; len: 14; j_gene: TRBJ2-7
CDR3nt: TGTGCCAGCAGTTACAAAAGCGGGAGTCCCTACGAGCAGTACTTC; CDR3aa: CASSYKSGSPYEQYF; v_gene: TRBV6-5; abundance: -; d_gene: TRBD2; len: 15; j_gene: TRBJ2-7
CDR3nt: TGTGCCAGCAGCCGGCTAGCGGACTCCTACAATGAGCAGTTCTTC; CDR3aa: CASSRLADSYNEQFF; v_gene: TRBV7-9; abundance: -; d_gene: TRBD2; len: 15; j_gene: TRBJ2-1
CDR3nt: TGTGCCAGCACCGAAACAGGGTTTGGTGAGCAGTTCTTC; CDR3aa: CASTETGFGEQFF; v_gene: TRBV2; abundance: -; d_gene: -; len: 13; j_gene: TRBJ2-1
CDR3nt: TGTGCCAGCAGCCACCGTTGGCGGGGCGATGGAAACACCATATATTTT; CDR3aa: CASSHRWRGDGNTIYF; v_gene: TRBV14; abundance: once; d_gene: -; len: 16; j_gene: TRBJ1-3
CDR3nt: TGTGCCAGCAGCGCCGGGACAGGGGTAGATGAAAAACTGTTTTTT; CDR3aa: CASSAGTGVDEKLFF; v_gene: TRBV9; abundance: -; d_gene: TRBD1; len: 15; j_gene: TRBJ1-4
CDR3nt: TGTGCCAGCAGGACCCTATACCAAGGGGGCCCAAACACCATATATTTT; CDR3aa: CASRTLYQGGPNTIYF; v_gene: TRBV11-2; abundance: -; d_gene: TRBD1; len: 16; j_gene: TRBJ1-3
CDR3nt: TGCGCCAGCAGACCTCTCACAGGGGCCCAAGAGACCCAGTACTTC; CDR3aa: CASRPLTGAQETQYF; v_gene: TRBV5-1; abundance: -; d_gene: TRBD1; len: 15; j_gene: TRBJ2-5
CDR3nt: TGTGCCAGCAGGCCGGGACAGGGGCCTTACTCTGGGGCCAACGTCCTGACTTTC; CDR3aa: CASRPGQGPYSGANVLTF; v_gene: TRBV5-4; abundance: once; d_gene: TRBD1; len: 18; j_gene: TRBJ2-6
CDR3nt: TGTGCCAGCTCACCAGGCGGCAGCTACGAGCAGTACTTC; CDR3aa: CASSPGGSYEQYF; v_gene: TRBV18; abundance: -; d_gene: -; len: 13; j_gene: TRBJ2-7
CDR3nt: TGTGCCAGCTCACCAATGGGACAGGGGGTCACTGAAGCTTTCTTT; CDR3aa: CASSPMGQGVTEAFF; v_gene: TRBV18; abundance: -; d_gene: TRBD1; len: 15; j_gene: TRBJ1-1
CDR3nt: TGCGCCAGCAGCCAAGGCGGGACTCCCTCCTACGAGCAGTACTTC; CDR3aa: CASSQGGTPSYEQYF; v_gene: TRBV4-1; abundance: -; d_gene: -; len: 15; j_gene: TRBJ2-7
CDR3nt: TGTGCCAGCAGCTTTCTGACCTACGAGCAGTACTTC; CDR3aa: CASSFLTYEQYF; v_gene: TRBV11-3; abundance: -; d_gene: -; len: 12; j_gene: TRBJ2-7
CDR3nt: TGTGCCAGCAGGGTCGACGGGACGGAGAGGGAGCAGTACTTC; CDR3aa: CASRVDGTEREQYF; v_gene: TRBV6-5; abundance: -; d_gene: -; len: 14; j_gene: TRBJ2-7
CDR3nt: TGTGCCAGCAGCGGACGGGACAGGGCTCCCTCTACCTCTGGAAACACCATATATTTT; CDR3aa: CASSGRDRAPSTSGNTIYF; v_gene: TRBV7-2; abundance: -; d_gene: TRBD1; len: 19; j_gene: TRBJ1-3
CDR3nt: TGCGCCAGCAGCTTACAGGGGCGTGGCTACACCTTC; CDR3aa: CASSLQGRGYTF; v_gene: TRBV5-1; abundance: -; d_gene: TRBD1; len: 12; j_gene: TRBJ1-2
CDR3nt: TGTTCGTCCGGGGACACAGATACGCAGTATTTT; CDR3aa: CSSGDTDTQYF; v_gene: TRBV7-2; abundance: -; d_gene: -; len: 11; j_gene: TRBJ2-3
CDR3nt: TGTGCCTGGGGGTACTACAATGAGCAGTTCTTC; CDR3aa: CAWGYYNEQFF; v_gene: TRBV30; abundance: -; d_gene: -; len: 11; j_gene: TRBJ2-1
CDR3nt: TGCAGCGTTGCTTTGAAACAAGAGACCCAGTACTTC; CDR3aa: CSVALKQETQYF; v_gene: TRBV29-1; abundance: -; d_gene: -; len: 12; j_gene: TRBJ2-5
CDR3nt: TGTGCCAGCAGCATCGGACAGGGACCGACTTTAGCTTTCTTT; CDR3aa: CASSIGQGPTLAFF; v_gene: TRBV11-3; abundance: -; d_gene: TRBD1; len: 14; j_gene: TRBJ1-1
CDR3nt: TGTGCCAGTAGGTGGGACAGCAGCACAGATACGCAGTATTTT; CDR3aa: CASRWDSSTDTQYF; v_gene: TRBV19; abundance: -; d_gene: TRBD1; len: 14; j_gene: TRBJ2-3
CDR3nt: TGTGCCAGCAGTTTATCCGTTACAGGGAACGAGCAGTACTTC; CDR3aa: CASSLSVTGNEQYF; v_gene: TRBV28; abundance: -; d_gene: -; len: 14; j_gene: TRBJ2-7
CDR3nt: TGTGCCAGCAGTTTGGCGGGACATGCGTCCTACGAGCAGTACTTC; CDR3aa: CASSLAGHASYEQYF; v_gene: TRBV28; abundance: -; d_gene: -; len: 15; j_gene: TRBJ2-7
CDR3nt: TGCGCCAGCAACCCCCGAACGGGCCGGGACCCCACCGAGCAGTACTTC; CDR3aa: CASNPRTGRDPTEQYF; v_gene: TRBV5-1; abundance: -; d_gene: -; len: 16; j_gene: TRBJ2-7
CDR3nt: TGCGCCAGCAGTTTGGATCTAGCGGCACAAGAGACCCAGTACTTC; CDR3aa: CASSLDLAAQETQYF; v_gene: TRBV5-1; abundance: -; d_gene: TRBD2; len: 15; j_gene: TRBJ2-5
CDR3nt: TGTGCCAGCAGCCCAAGACAGGGGCTGTCCTACGAGCAGTACTTC; CDR3aa: CASSPRQGLSYEQYF; v_gene: TRBV7-9; abundance: -; d_gene: TRBD1; len: 15; j_gene: TRBJ2-7
CDR3nt: TGTGCCAGCAGCTTAGCGGGAGGGAACACCGGGGAGCTGTTTTTT; CDR3aa: CASSLAGGNTGELFF; v_gene: TRBV7-2; abundance: -; d_gene: -; len: 15; j_gene: TRBJ2-2
CDR3nt: TGTGCCAGCAGCCTAAAAACGGGCCCTCCTAACAATGAGCAGTTCTTC; CDR3aa: CASSLKTGPPNNEQFF; v_gene: TRBV11-3; abundance: -; d_gene: -; len: 16; j_gene: TRBJ2-1
CDR3nt: TGTGCCAGCAGCGTGACGGGACAGGGGTACGAGCAGTACTTC; CDR3aa: CASSVTGQGYEQYF; v_gene: TRBV5-5; abundance: -; d_gene: TRBD1; len: 14; j_gene: TRBJ2-7
CDR3nt: TGTGCCAGCATGAGGACTAGCGGGGGGGGTGAGCAGTTCTTC; CDR3aa: CASMRTSGGGEQFF; v_gene: TRBV6-4; abundance: -; d_gene: TRBD2; len: 14; j_gene: TRBJ2-1
CDR3nt: TGTGCCAGCTCACCTGCTAGCGGTACGAACACCGGGGAGCTGTTTTTT; CDR3aa: CASSPASGTNTGELFF; v_gene: TRBV18; abundance: -; d_gene: TRBD2; len: 16; j_gene: TRBJ2-2
CDR3nt: TGTGCCAGCAGCGGAAAAGTCAGAACAGATACGCAGTATTTT; CDR3aa: CASSGKVRTDTQYF; v_gene: TRBV9; abundance: -; d_gene: -; len: 14; j_gene: TRBJ2-3
CDR3nt: TGTGCCAGCAGCCCATCGACAGGGTACGAGCAGTACTTC; CDR3aa: CASSPSTGYEQYF; v_gene: TRBV7-3; abundance: -; d_gene: TRBD1; len: 13; j_gene: TRBJ2-7
CDR3nt: TGTGCCACCAGCAGAGATGCTATGGGACAGGGGAACGATGGCTACACCTTC; CDR3aa: CATSRDAMGQGNDGYTF; v_gene: TRBV15; abundance: once; d_gene: TRBD1; len: 17; j_gene: TRBJ1-2
CDR3nt: TGTGCCAGCAGTGACCAGCGGGCCCCATACAATGAGCAGTTCTTC; CDR3aa: CASSDQRAPYNEQFF; v_gene: TRBV2; abundance: -; d_gene: -; len: 15; j_gene: TRBJ2-1
CDR3nt: TGTGCCAGCAGCTTAGGGTCGAGCTATGAGCAGTTCTTC; CDR3aa: CASSLGSSYEQFF; v_gene: TRBV11-2; abundance: -; d_gene: -; len: 13; j_gene: TRBJ2-1
CDR3nt: TGTGCCAGCAGTAACACCCTTGGACAGGGGGGGCCGGATGGCTACACCTTC; CDR3aa: CASSNTLGQGGPDGYTF; v_gene: TRBV28; abundance: -; d_gene: TRBD1; len: 17; j_gene: TRBJ1-2
CDR3nt: TGTGCCAGCAGCTACCAGGGCGGGGAGCTGTTTTTT; CDR3aa: CASSYQGGELFF; v_gene: TRBV11-2; abundance: -; d_gene: -; len: 12; j_gene: TRBJ2-2
CDR3nt: TGTGCCAGCAGTTTACGACTAGCGGGAGTGGAAGAGCAGTACTTC; CDR3aa: CASSLRLAGVEEQYF; v_gene: TRBV28; abundance: -; d_gene: TRBD2; len: 15; j_gene: TRBJ2-7
CDR3nt: TGTGCCATCAGTGACCAGCGGGACAGCGATGGCTACACCTTC; CDR3aa: CAISDQRDSDGYTF; v_gene: TRBV10-3; abundance: -; d_gene: TRBD1; len: 14; j_gene: TRBJ1-2
CDR3nt: TGTGCCAGCAGTGACGGGCCGTGGGGCGAGCAGTACTTC; CDR3aa: CASSDGPWGEQYF; v_gene: TRBV2; abundance: -; d_gene: -; len: 13; j_gene: TRBJ2-7
CDR3nt: TGCGCCAGCAGCTTGCAGGGGATCACAGATACGCAGTATTTT; CDR3aa: CASSLQGITDTQYF; v_gene: TRBV5-1; abundance: once; d_gene: -; len: 14; j_gene: TRBJ2-3